This T cell receptor beta chain was sequenced for a study of glioma-infiltrating T cells (dated by TCRdb to 2016 to 2018). Regarding the research as a whole: Low-grade gliomas were WHO grade II oligodendrogliomas or astrocytomas, and glioblastomas were WHO grade IV tumors sampled at initial rather than recurrent diagnosis. Before surgery, glioma patients were given dexamethasone for six or fewer days. For blood libraries, the target was about 4.5- to 10-fold sequencing coverage of approximately 1 million peripheral T cells. TCR alpha- and beta-chain repertoires were sequenced from glioma tissue, non-neoplastic brain tissue and matched peripheral blood mononuclear cells. Each tissue-infiltrating repertoire was compared with the same patient's peripheral blood repertoire to measure divergence between tissue and blood T-cell populations. Three low-grade glioma patients, several primary glioblastoma patients, and three non-glioma patients who contributed non-neoplastic brain tissue made up the paired cohort.

Immediately after resection, surgical brain or tumor specimens were cryofrozen in liquid nitrogen, and peripheral blood cells were collected at the same time. Relative to germline, V is 8 bases shorter and J is 5 bases shorter, with 16 bases between their ends. The cysteine opens and the phenylalanine closes a CDR3 of 13 amino acids. The kept DNA is CDR3 alone, 39 bases in frame from the first base. Reading the germline V gene gives CDR1 SGHRS and CDR2 YFSETQ. A remark on this clonotype: Its antigen remains unidentified. Per-base quality was not reported, and no clone a single base away is much larger than it.

The investigation overall reported the following: Only a very small number of CDR3 sequences turned up in both tissue and blood, a result put down to high CDR3 diversity combined with limited sampling. Patients with low tissue-blood divergence were marked by a signature set of shared blood CDR3 motifs, and this signature set was depleted in highly divergent patients. VJ-independent divergence between tissue and blood was lower than expected in non-neoplastic patients but higher than expected in all gliomas, particularly low-grade gliomas. Group comparisons rested on small numbers: three non-neoplastic, three low-grade glioma and 7 or 8 glioblastoma patients.

TCR alpha and beta CDR3 regions were amplified with the iRepertoire nested amplicon-rescue multiplex PCR (arm-PCR) platform from RNA. One-step reverse transcription and amplification used about 95-400 ng of tissue mRNA or PBMC total RNA as input. Following bead purification, Illumina adapters were added by a secondary multiplex PCR, and the libraries were gel-purified between 200 and 400 bp. Demultiplexing relied on internal 6-nucleotide barcodes carried by the libraries. Sequencing of libraries was performed on an Illumina MiSeq with 2x220 or 2x250 nucleotide paired-end reads. Per the original workflow: Paired reads were merged with FLASH 1.2.11 and aligned to the GRCh37 human genome with BWA-MEM before extracting TRA and TRB reads. V and J assignment used an IMGT-derived reference of cassette sequences and CDR3 motifs that included pseudogenes. Three-frame translation of reads was performed, and productive CDR3s were defined as those with a C...FGXG motif and no stop codons. Unique combinations of V-J cassette pair and CDR3 amino acid sequence were defined as clonotypes. Filtering of reads was based on Hamming distance, with the threshold set by the sequence error rate of each sample in mapped regions. TCRdb's own reprocessing of the public reads used fastp at Q25 and MiXCR and kept productive beta chains. Entries are consolidated by CDR3 protein sequence, retaining the most common genes and DNA. Clone size and V and J calls follow TCRdb, not the original study. Recorded for this sample are more than 350,000 distinct CDR3 sequences; around 45% of them occurred a single time. The top ten clonotypes cover more than 10% of the sample.

The receptor's source is a human donor with low-grade glioma or glioblastoma, undergoing nonglioma brain surgery, or in good health (not recorded which). The chain was built from TRBV5-1 and TRBJ1-2, with no confidently assigned D gene. The sample taken for sequencing was glioma tissue, nonneoplastic brain tissue, or PBMCs (not recorded which). The CDR3 sequence is CARSPGFFYGYTF. The nucleotide sequence reads as follows: TGCGCCAGAAGCCCGGGGTTTTTTTATGGCTACACCTTC.